The 27 T cell receptor beta chains below all came from one sample that was sequenced in a study of cytomegalovirus exposure and HLA in healthy donors. Primers included in the PCR were 60 Vbeta and 13 Jbeta primers. The protocol was immunoSEQ multiplex PCR, while the TCRdb copy is restricted to in-frame clones and leaves out a portion. The profile shows about 78,000 clones, about 60% of them singletons. The sample taken for sequencing was PBMCs. These receptors originate from a man aged 25 to 40 in good health and CMV-seropositive.

The J gene is TRBJ2-7, the V gene TRBV6-1; tentatively, D is TRBD2 (6 bases). This CDR3 region has 15 residues. V was shortened by 0 bases and J by 2 bases, with 11 bases between the two germline ends. Germline V CDR1 and CDR2: MNHNS, SASEGT. The CDR3 nucleotides read TGTGCCAGCAGTGAAGCGCTAGGGACTGCCTACGAGCAGTACTTC. Protein: CASSEALGTAYEQYF.

The genes are TRBV6-5 and TRBJ2-7, with TRBD1 matching over 7 bases. V lost 6 bases, J lost 7 bases, and 12 bases stayed unmatched. CDR3 size: 14 residues. From germline, CDR1 is MNHEY and CDR2 SVGAGI. In DNA, the CDR3 is TGTGCCAGCAGAACCTACAGGGGAAAGCAGGAGCAGTACTTC. As protein: CASRTYRGKQEQYF.

This sequence joins TRBV7-2 and TRBJ2-7, with 10 positions matching TRBD2. Trimming at V came to 1 base and at J to 0 bases, leaving 6 bases not matched to a gene. Germline CDR1 reads SGHTA; CDR2 reads FQGNSA. This CDR3 has 17 amino acids. CDR3 in DNA: TGTGCCAGCAGCTTAGTGCTAGCGGGGGTAAGCTCCTACGAGCAGTACTTC. It encodes CASSLVLAGVSSYEQYF.

This chain links TRBV5-6 with TRBJ2-5, with 7 bases identical to TRBD1. This CDR3 is 14 amino acids long. The trim removed 2 bases at V and 5 bases at J, leaving 6 bases unmatched. The V gene's germline CDR1 is SGHDT and CDR2 YYEEEE. The DNA for the CDR3 is TGTGCCAGCAGCTTTGACAGGGCCTGGGAGACCCAGTACTTC. Protein sequence: CASSFDRAWETQYF.

The count of this clone is one. V gene TRBV11-2 combines with J gene TRBJ2-2; weak D call: TRBD2 (7 bases). The germline V and J ends were trimmed by 5 bases and 7 bases, with 17 bases remaining between them. The CDR3 has 15 residues. Germline CDR1 and CDR2: SGHAT and FQNNGV. The CDR3 reads CASSTGRGRGGELFF. The DNA for the CDR3 is TGTGCCAGCAGCACAGGGCGGGGGCGGGGCGGGGAGCTGTTTTTT.

The chain couples TRBV2 to TRBJ2-3, with TRBD2 matching over 9 bases. CDR3 length: 14 residues. Germline CDR1 is SNHLY and CDR2 is FYNNEI. V gave up 3 bases and J gave up 8 bases; unmatched junction bases: 6. This CDR3 reads CASSDEREVSTQYF. The CDR3 DNA reads as TGTGCCAGCAGTGACGAGCGGGAGGTGTCTACGCAGTATTTT.

This CDR3 is CASSLTATSARWETQYF. CDR3 DNA sequence: TGCGCCAGCAGCTTGACCGCCACTAGCGCTCGCTGGGAGACCCAGTACTTC. The genes are TRBV5-1 and TRBJ2-5, with TRBD2 matching over 7 bases. After removal of 1 base from V and 5 bases from J, the junction contained 14 bases not matched to a gene. Per germline, CDR1 SGHRS and CDR2 YFSETQ. This CDR3 comprises 17 residues.

The genes are TRBV5-4 and TRBJ1-1; D is possibly TRBD1 (5 bases). The CDR3 loop spans 16 amino acids. Germline V gene sequence: CDR1 SGHNT, CDR2 YYREEE (reference sequence). Trimming removed 0 bases from V and 4 bases from J, with 16 bases in between. CDR3 DNA: TGTGCCAGCAGCTTGGCGCGTCAGGGCCTTGGCACTGAAGCTTTCTTT. Protein sequence: CASSLARQGLGTEAFF. Complete variable domain (other parts from reference TRBV5-4 and TRBJ1-1): ETGVTQSPTHLIKTRGQQVTLRCSSQSGHNTVSWYQQALGQGPQFIFQYYREEENGRGNFPPRFSGLQFPNYSSELNVNALELDDSALYLCASSLARQGLGTEAFFGQGTRLTVV.

The chain has TRBV4-2 and TRBJ2-2, with D tentatively TRBD2 (6 bases). The CDR3 covers 14 residues. CDR1 and CDR2 (germline): LGHNA, YNFKEQ. With 1 base removed from V and 5 bases from J, the gap between germline ends came to 8 bases. CDR3 DNA sequence: TGTGCCAGCAGCCAAGGCGGGAAGACCGGGGAGCTGTTTTTT. Its translation: CASSQGGKTGELFF.

In this sample, this clone turned up a few times. CDR3 sequence: CAWSVRDRGAGYTF. DNA for the CDR3: TGTGCCTGGAGTGTACGGGACAGGGGGGCTGGCTACACCTTC. The chain employs TRBV30 and TRBJ1-2; TRBD1 matches at 11 bases. CDR1 is GTSNPN, CDR2 SVGIG, per germline (reference sequence). This CDR3 is built from 14 residues. The V and J ends lost 0 bases and 7 bases, in that order; junction bases with no gene match: 4.

This rearrangement joins TRBV28 to TRBJ2-3, with TRBD2 matching 9 bases. CDR3 length equals 13 residues. Germline lookup yields CDR1 MDHEN and CDR2 SYDVKM. Trimming removed 6 bases from V and 7 bases from J; junction bases left unmatched: 5. The CDR3 nucleotides read TGTGCCAGCAGGATTAGCGGGAGACATACGCAGTATTTT. Its translation: CASRISGRHTQYF.

V and J are TRBV25-1 and TRBJ2-5, with D perhaps matching TRBD2 (6 bases). The V and J ends lost 3 bases and 2 bases respectively, with 13 bases between them. The CDR3 is made up of 15 amino acids. Germline V gene sequence: CDR1 MGHDK, CDR2 SYGVNS. CDR3 DNA sequence: TGTGCCAGCAGTGATTTCGGACGGGGGCAAGAGACCCAGTACTTC. Translated: CASSDFGRGQETQYF.

This chain links TRBV2 with TRBJ2-5; 8 nucleotides align to TRBD1. This CDR3 has 14 amino acids. After removal of 7 bases from V and 3 bases from J, the junction contained 7 bases not matched to a gene. Looked up from germline, CDR1 is SNHLY and CDR2 is FYNNEI. The CDR3 reads CASNYRGLEETQYF. CDR3 nucleotide sequence: TGTGCCAGCAACTACAGGGGGTTGGAAGAGACCCAGTACTTC.

This clone was recorded a few times. The chain joins TRBV7-2 to TRBJ2-7; possible D gene TRBD2, 6 bases. V was clipped by 1 base and J by 2 bases, with 9 bases between them. This CDR3 has 14 residues. Looked up from germline, CDR1 is SGHTA and CDR2 is FQGNSA. In DNA form, the CDR3 reads TGTGCCAGCAGCTTAGGCGGGGACCCCTACGAGCAGTACTTC. Translated, it gives CASSLGGDPYEQYF.

This sequence joins TRBV10-2 and TRBJ2-3; no clear D gene. The CDR3 is 12 amino acids. In germline, CDR1 is WSHSY, CDR2 SAAADI. Trimming pared 6 bases from V and 0 bases from J, leaving 4 bases between. The CDR3 coding sequence is TGCGCCAGCAGCAGGAGCACAGATACGCAGTATTTT. Its translation is CASSRSTDTQYF.

The chain is built from TRBV27 and TRBJ1-5, with D uncertain. This CDR3 contains 14 residues. Germline CDR1 is MNHEY and CDR2 is SMNVEV (reference sequence). Between the trimmed V and J ends, which lost 3 bases and 9 bases, there was a span of 15 bases. The CDR3 nucleotides are TGTGCCAGCAGTTTTGATGGGCTTAGATGGCCCCAGCATTTT. Its protein product is CASSFDGLRWPQHF.

The chain couples TRBV28 to TRBJ1-4, with D possibly TRBD1 on 6 matching bases. Trimming cost V 2 bases and J 3 bases, with 10 bases left between them. The CDR3 runs 15 residues. Germline CDR1 is MDHEN and CDR2 is SYDVKM. The CDR3 coding sequence is TGTGCCAGCAGTTTAAGCTCAGGGGCTAATGAAAAACTGTTTTTT. Its translation: CASSLSSGANEKLFF.

The CDR3 nucleotides are TGTGCCAGCGGCGTAGGCGCTACCTACGAGCAGTACTTC. It yields the protein CASGVGATYEQYF. The gene calls are TRBV7-9 and TRBJ2-7, with D unclear. The CDR3 runs to 13 residues. Trimming removed 8 bases from V and 2 bases from J, with 13 bases in between. Per the germline V gene, CDR1 is SEHNR and CDR2 is FQNEAQ (reference sequence).

The V call is TRBV19, the J call TRBJ2-2, with 8 bases that match TRBD1. The CDR3 totals 15 residues. Germline CDR1 is LNHDA and CDR2 is SQIVND (reference sequence). The V gene end was trimmed by 9 bases and the J gene end by 3 bases; junction bases not matched to a gene: 9. The CDR3 DNA follows: TGTGCCAGCCAGACAGGGGCTGCCCACACCGGGGAGCTGTTTTTT. Amino acid sequence: CASQTGAAHTGELFF. The full variable domain, completed using reference TRBV19 and TRBJ2-2, is DGGITQSPKYLFRKEGQNVTLSCEQNLNHDAMYWYRQDPGQGLRLIYYSQIVNDFQKGDIAEGYSVSREKKESFPLTVTSAQKNPTAFYLCASQTGAAHTGELFFGEGSRLTVL.

The rearrangement joins TRBV6-5 to TRBJ2-7; D may be TRBD1 (6 bases). The CDR3 is 15 residues long. V gave up 5 bases and J gave up 3 bases, with 17 bases separating them. Germline V gives CDR1 MNHEY, CDR2 SVGAGI. The CDR3 sequence is CASSVTGSLNYEQYF. The CDR3 DNA is TGTGCCAGCAGTGTTACAGGGAGTTTAAACTACGAGCAGTACTTC.

The chain recombines TRBV5-1 with TRBJ1-5; TRBD1 matches 7 bases. V gave up 4 bases and J gave up 0 bases; unmatched junction bases: 4. Germline assignment: CDR1 SGHRS and CDR2 YFSETQ. The CDR3 covers 15 residues. As DNA, the CDR3 is TGCGCCAGCAGCCCTGGGACAGTTAGCAATCAGCCCCAGCATTTT. Its protein product is CASSPGTVSNQPQHF.

The chain combines TRBV27 with TRBJ2-3; 9 bases agree with TRBD1. This CDR3 has 15 residues. Per the germline V gene, CDR1 is MNHEY and CDR2 is SMNVEV (reference sequence). V lost 6 bases, J lost 0 bases, and 4 bases stayed unmatched. CDR3 nucleotide sequence: TGTGCCAGCAGGGGACAGGGTCTTAGCACAGATACGCAGTATTTT. Its translation: CASRGQGLSTDTQYF.

The chain carries TRBV5-1 and TRBJ2-3, with D perhaps matching TRBD1 (6 bases). Germline values: CDR1 SGHRS, CDR2 YFSETQ. This CDR3 comprises 14 residues. Trimming stripped 4 bases from V and 4 bases from J, with 13 bases between. CDR3 sequence reads: CASSIGQSSDTQYF. The CDR3 DNA follows: TGCGCCAGCAGCATCGGACAGTCCTCAGATACGCAGTATTTT.

This clone turned up a few times. The chain carries TRBV28 and TRBJ2-5; 10 nucleotides match TRBD2. With 5 bases clipped from V and 7 bases from J, the junction kept 13 bases outside the gene matches. This CDR3 is 16 amino acids long. Germline-derived CDR1 and CDR2 are MDHEN and SYDVKM. The CDR3 loop reads CASSISLLAGGPTQYF. The CDR3 DNA reads as TGTGCCAGCAGTATCTCCCTTTTAGCGGGGGGACCGACCCAGTACTTC. Looking up the rest from reference TRBV28 and TRBJ2-5 gives the full variable domain: DVKVTQSSRYLVKRTGEKVFLECVQDMDHENMFWYRQDPGLGLRLIYFSYDVKMKEKGDIPEGYSVSREKKERFSLILESASTNQTSMYLCASSISLLAGGPTQYFGPGTRLLVL.

The chain has TRBV5-6 and TRBJ2-4, with TRBD2 matching over 13 bases. The germline CDR1 and CDR2 sequences are SGHDT and YYEEEE. The trim removed 4 bases at V and 6 bases at J, leaving 7 bases unmatched. The CDR3 runs 16 residues. The CDR3 sequence is CASSPRTSGGRNIQYF. For the CDR3, the DNA is TGTGCCAGCAGCCCTCGGACTAGCGGGGGTAGAAACATTCAGTACTTC.

CDR3 sequence (DNA): TGCGCCAGCAGCTTATCTGGGGGGACCGTCACAGATACGCAGTATTTT. It encodes CASSLSGGTVTDTQYF. This sequence joins TRBV5-1 and TRBJ2-3, with a tentative D call TRBD2 (6 bases). The V end lost 2 bases, the J end lost 2 bases, and 15 bases lay between the germline ends. The germline CDR1 and CDR2 sequences are SGHRS and YFSETQ. The length of the CDR3 is 16 residues. The full variable domain, with the rest looked up from reference TRBV5-1 and TRBJ2-3, is KAGVTQTPRYLIKTRGQQVTLSCSPISGHRSVSWYQQTPGQGLQFLFEYFSETQRNKGNFPGRFSGRQFSNSRSEMNVSTLELGDSALYLCASSLSGGTVTDTQYFGPGTRLTVL.

The rearrangement links TRBV6-4 to TRBJ2-3, with 7 positions matching TRBD2. There are 13 residues in the CDR3. J gave up 6 bases and V 8 bases, and 8 bases lay outside the gene matches. Germline lookup yields CDR1 MRHNA and CDR2 SNTAGT. The CDR3 protein is CASASREADTQYF. CDR3 nucleotide sequence: TGTGCCAGCGCTTCCCGGGAGGCGGATACGCAGTATTTT.